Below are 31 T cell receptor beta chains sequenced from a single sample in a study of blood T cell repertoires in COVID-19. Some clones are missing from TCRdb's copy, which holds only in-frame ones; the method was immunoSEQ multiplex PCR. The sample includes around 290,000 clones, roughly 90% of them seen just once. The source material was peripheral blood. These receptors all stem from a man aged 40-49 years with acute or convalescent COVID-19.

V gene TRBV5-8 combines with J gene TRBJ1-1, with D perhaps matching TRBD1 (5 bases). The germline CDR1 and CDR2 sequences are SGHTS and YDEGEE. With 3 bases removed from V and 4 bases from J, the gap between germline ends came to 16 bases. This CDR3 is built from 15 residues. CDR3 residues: CASSSDQGRGTEAFF. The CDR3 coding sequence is TGTGCCAGCAGCTCCGACCAGGGAAGGGGCACTGAAGCTTTCTTT.

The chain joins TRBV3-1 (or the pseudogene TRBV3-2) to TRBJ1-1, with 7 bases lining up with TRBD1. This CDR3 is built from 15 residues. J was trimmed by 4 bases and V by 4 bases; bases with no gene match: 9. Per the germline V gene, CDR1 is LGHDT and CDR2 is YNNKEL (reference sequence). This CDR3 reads CASSPRDSWGTEAFF. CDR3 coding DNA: TGTGCCAGCAGCCCCCGGGACAGCTGGGGCACTGAAGCTTTCTTT.

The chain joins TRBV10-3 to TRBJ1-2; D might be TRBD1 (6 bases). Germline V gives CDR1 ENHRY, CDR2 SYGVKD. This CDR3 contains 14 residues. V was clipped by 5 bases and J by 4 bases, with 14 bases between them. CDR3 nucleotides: TGTGCCATCAGTATCCAACAGGGCGGCTATGGCTACACCTTC. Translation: CAISIQQGGYGYTF.

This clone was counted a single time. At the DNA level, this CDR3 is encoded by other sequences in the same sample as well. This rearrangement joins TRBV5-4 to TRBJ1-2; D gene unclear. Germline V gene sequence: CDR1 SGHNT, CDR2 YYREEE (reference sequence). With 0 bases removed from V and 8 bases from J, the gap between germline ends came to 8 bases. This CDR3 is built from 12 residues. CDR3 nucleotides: TGTGCCAGCAGCTTGGACCGGAGGGGCTACACCTTC. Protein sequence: CASSLDRRGYTF.

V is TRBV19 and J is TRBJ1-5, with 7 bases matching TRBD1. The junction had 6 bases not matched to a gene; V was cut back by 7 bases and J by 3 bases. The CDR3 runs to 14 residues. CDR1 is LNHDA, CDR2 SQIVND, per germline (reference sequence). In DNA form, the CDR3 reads TGTGCCAGTAACCAGGGGGACCCCAATCAGCCCCAGCATTTT. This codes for CASNQGDPNQPQHF. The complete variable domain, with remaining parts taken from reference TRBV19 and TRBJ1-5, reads DGGITQSPKYLFRKEGQNVTLSCEQNLNHDAMYWYRQDPGQGLRLIYYSQIVNDFQKGDIAEGYSVSREKKESFPLTVTSAQKNPTAFYLCASNQGDPNQPQHFGDGTRLSIL.

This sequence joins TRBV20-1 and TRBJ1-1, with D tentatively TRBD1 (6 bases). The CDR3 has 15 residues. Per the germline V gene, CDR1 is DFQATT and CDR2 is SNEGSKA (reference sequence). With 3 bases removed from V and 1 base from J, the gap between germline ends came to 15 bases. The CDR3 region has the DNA TGCAGTGCTAGTGACCTCAGGGGCAGGAACACTGAAGCTTTCTTT. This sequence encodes CSASDLRGRNTEAFF.

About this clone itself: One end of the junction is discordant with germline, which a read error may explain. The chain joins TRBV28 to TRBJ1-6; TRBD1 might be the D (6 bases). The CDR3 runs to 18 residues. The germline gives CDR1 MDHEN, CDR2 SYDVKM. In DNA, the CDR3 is TGTGCCAGCAGTTCAAGAGCAGGGACAATAGGGAATAATCCACCCCTCCACTTT. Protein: CASSSRAGTIGNNPPLHF.

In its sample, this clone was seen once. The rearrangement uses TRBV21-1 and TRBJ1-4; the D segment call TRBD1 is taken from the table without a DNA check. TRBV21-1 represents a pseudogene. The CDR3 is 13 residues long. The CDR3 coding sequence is TGTGCCAGCAAGGACAGAGCTAATGAAAAACTGTTTTTT. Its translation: CASKDRANEKLFF.

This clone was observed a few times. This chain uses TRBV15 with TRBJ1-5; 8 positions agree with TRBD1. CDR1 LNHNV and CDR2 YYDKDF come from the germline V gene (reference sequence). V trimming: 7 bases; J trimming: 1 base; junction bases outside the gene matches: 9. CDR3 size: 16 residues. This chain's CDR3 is CATNDQGAGSNQPQHF. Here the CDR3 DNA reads TGTGCCACCAACGACCAGGGGGCTGGAAGCAATCAGCCCCAGCATTTT.

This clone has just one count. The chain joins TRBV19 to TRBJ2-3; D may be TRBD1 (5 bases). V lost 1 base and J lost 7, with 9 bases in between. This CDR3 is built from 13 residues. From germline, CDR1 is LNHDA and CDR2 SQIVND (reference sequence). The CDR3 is CASSIVDSHTQYF. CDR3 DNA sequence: TGTGCCAGTAGTATAGTAGACAGCCATACGCAGTATTTT.

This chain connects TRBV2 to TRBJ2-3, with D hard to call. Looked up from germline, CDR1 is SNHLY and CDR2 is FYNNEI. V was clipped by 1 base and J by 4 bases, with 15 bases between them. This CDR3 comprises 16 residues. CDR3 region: CASSEGLSFRPDTQYF. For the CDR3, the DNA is TGTGCCAGCAGTGAAGGTTTGAGCTTCAGGCCAGATACGCAGTATTTT. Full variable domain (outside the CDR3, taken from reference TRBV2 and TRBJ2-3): EPEVTQTPSHQVTQMGQEVILRCVPISNHLYFYWYRQILGQKVEFLVSFYNNEISEKSEIFDDQFSVERPDGSNFTLKIRSTKLEDSAMYFCASSEGLSFRPDTQYFGPGTRLTVL.

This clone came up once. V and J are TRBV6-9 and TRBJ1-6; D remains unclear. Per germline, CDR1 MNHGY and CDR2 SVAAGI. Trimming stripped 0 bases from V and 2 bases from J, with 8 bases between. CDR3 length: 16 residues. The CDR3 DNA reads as TGTGCCAGCAGTTATTCGAAGGAGCCCTATAATTCACCCCTCCACTTT. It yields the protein CASSYSKEPYNSPLHF.

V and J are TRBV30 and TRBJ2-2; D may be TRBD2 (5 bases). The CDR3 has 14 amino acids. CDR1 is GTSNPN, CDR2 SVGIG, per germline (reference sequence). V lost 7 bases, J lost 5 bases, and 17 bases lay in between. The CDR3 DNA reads TGTGCCTTTCTCCTAGCAAAAGGGACCGGGGAGCTGTTTTTT. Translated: CAFLLAKGTGELFF.

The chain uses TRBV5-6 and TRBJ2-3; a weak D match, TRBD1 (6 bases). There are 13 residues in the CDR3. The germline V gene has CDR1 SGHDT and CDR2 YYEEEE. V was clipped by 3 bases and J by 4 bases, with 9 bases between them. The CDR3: CASSSTGPDTQYF. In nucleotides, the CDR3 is TGTGCCAGCAGCTCCACAGGGCCAGATACGCAGTATTTT.

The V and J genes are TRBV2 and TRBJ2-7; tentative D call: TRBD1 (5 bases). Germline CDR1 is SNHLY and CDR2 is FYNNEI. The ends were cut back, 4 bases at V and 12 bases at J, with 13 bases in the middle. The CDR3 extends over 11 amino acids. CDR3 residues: CASSVRDRGYF. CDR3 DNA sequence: TGTGCCAGCAGTGTGAGAGACAGAGGGTACTTC. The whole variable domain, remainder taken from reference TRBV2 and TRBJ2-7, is EPEVTQTPSHQVTQMGQEVILRCVPISNHLYFYWYRQILGQKVEFLVSFYNNEISEKSEIFDDQFSVERPDGSNFTLKIRSTKLEDSAMYFCASSVRDRGYFGPGTRLTVT.

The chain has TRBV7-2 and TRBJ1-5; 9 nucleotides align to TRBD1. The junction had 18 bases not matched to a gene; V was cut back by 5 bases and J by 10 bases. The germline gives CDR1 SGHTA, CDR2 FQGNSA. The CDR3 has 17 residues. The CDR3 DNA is TGTGCCAGCAGCGAAGAGACGGGACAGGGTGTCTTTCGACCCCAGCATTTT. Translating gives CASSEETGQGVFRPQHF. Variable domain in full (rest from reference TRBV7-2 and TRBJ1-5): GAGVSQSPSNKVTEKGKDVELRCDPISGHTALYWYRQSLGQGLEFLIYFQGNSAPDKSGLPSDRFSAERTGGSVSTLTIQRTQQEDSAVYLCASSEETGQGVFRPQHFGDGTRLSIL.

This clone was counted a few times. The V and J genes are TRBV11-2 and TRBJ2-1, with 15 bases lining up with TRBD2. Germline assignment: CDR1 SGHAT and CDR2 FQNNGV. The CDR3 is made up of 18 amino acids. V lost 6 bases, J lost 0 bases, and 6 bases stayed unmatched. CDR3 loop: CASSAGLAGGPSYNEQFF. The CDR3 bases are TGTGCCAGCAGTGCCGGACTAGCGGGGGGGCCCTCCTACAATGAGCAGTTCTTC.

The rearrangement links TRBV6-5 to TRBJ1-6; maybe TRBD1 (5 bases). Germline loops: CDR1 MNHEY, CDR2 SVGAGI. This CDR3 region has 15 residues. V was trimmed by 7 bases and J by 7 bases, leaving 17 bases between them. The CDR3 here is CASNPGDLGNSPLHF. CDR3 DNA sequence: TGTGCCAGCAACCCGGGGGACCTAGGCAATTCACCCCTCCACTTT.

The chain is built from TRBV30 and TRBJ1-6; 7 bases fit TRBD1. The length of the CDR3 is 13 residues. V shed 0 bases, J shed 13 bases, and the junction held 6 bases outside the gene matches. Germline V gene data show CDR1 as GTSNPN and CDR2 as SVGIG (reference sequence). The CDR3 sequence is CAWSVGGQTPLHF. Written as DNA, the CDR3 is TGTGCCTGGAGTGTAGGGGGCCAGACCCCCCTCCACTTT.

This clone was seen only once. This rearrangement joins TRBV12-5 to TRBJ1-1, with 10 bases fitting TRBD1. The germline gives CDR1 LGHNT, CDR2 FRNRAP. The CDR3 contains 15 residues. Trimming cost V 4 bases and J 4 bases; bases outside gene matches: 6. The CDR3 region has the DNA TGTGCTAGTGGTTATAGGACAGGGGGGACCACTGAAGCTTTCTTT. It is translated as CASGYRTGGTTEAFF.

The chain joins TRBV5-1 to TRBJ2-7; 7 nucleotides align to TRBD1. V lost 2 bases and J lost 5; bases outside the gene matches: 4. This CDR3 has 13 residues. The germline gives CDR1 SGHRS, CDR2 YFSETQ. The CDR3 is CASSLQGMNEQYF. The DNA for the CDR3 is TGCGCCAGCAGCTTACAGGGGATGAACGAGCAGTACTTC.

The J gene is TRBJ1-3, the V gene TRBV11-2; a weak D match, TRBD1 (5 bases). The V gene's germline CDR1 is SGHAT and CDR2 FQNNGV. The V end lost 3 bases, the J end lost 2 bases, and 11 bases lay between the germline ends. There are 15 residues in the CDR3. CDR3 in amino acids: CASSFGGATGNTIYF. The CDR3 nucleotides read TGTGCCAGCAGCTTCGGGGGAGCTACTGGAAACACCATATATTTT.

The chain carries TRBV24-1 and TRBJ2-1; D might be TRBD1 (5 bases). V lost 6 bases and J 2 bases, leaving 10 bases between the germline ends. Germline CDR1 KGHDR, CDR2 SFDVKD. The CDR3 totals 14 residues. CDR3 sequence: CATSNRQTYNEQFF. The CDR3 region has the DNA TGTGCCACCAGTAACAGACAGACCTACAATGAGCAGTTCTTC.

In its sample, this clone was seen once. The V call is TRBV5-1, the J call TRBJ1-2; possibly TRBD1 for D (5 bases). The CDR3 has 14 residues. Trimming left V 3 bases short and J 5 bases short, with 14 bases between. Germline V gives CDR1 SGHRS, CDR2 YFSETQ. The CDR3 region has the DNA TGCGCCAGCAGCTCGACAGCAAACTCATATGGCTACACCTTC. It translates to CASSSTANSYGYTF. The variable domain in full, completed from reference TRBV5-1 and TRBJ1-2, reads KAGVTQTPRYLIKTRGQQVTLSCSPISGHRSVSWYQQTPGQGLQFLFEYFSETQRNKGNFPGRFSGRQFSNSRSEMNVSTLELGDSALYLCASSSTANSYGYTFGSGTRLTVV.

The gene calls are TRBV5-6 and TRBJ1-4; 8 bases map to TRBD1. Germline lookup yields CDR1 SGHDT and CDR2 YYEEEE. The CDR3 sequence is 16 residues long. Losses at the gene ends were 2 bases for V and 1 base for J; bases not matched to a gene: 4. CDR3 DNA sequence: TGTGCCAGCAGCTTTGGACAGGGCAGAACTAATGAAAAACTGTTTTTT. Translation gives CASSFGQGRTNEKLFF. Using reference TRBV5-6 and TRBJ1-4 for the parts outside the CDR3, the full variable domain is DAGVTQSPTHLIKTRGQQVTLRCSPKSGHDTVSWYQQALGQGPQFIFQYYEEEERQRGNFPDRFSGHQFPNYSSELNVNALLLGDSALYLCASSFGQGRTNEKLFFGSGTQLSVL.

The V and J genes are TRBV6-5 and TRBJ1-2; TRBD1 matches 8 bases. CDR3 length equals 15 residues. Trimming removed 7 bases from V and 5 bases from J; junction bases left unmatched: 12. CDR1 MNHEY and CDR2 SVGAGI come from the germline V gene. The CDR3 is CASTPGQGLSYGYTF. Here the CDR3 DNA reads TGTGCCAGCACTCCCGGACAGGGTTTATCATATGGCTACACCTTC.

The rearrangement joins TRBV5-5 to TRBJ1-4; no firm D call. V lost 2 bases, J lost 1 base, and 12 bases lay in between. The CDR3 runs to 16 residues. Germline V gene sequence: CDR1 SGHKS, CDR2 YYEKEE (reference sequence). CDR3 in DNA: TGTGCCAGCAGCTTCGAGGGCCCTGGAACTAATGAAAAACTGTTTTTT. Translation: CASSFEGPGTNEKLFF.

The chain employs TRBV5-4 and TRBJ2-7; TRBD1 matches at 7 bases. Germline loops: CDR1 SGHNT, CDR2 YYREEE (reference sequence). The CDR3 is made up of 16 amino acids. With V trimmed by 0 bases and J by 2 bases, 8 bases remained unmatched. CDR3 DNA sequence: TGTGCCAGCAGCTTGGAAGGGGGCATTTTTCCCTACGAGCAGTACTTC. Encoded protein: CASSLEGGIFPYEQYF.

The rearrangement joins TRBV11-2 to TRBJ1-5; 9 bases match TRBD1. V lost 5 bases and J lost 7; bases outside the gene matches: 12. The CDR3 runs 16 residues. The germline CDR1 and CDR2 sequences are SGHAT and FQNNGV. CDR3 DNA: TGTGCCAGCAGCCGGGGGTATGGACAGGGGATCCAGCCCCAGCATTTT. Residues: CASSRGYGQGIQPQHF.

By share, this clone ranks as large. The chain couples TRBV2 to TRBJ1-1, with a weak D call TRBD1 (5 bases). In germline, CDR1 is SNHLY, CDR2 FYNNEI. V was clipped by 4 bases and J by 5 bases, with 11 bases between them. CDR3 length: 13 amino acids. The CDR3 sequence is CASSGDSGTEAFF. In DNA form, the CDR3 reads TGTGCCAGCAGTGGGGACTCGGGGACTGAAGCTTTCTTT.

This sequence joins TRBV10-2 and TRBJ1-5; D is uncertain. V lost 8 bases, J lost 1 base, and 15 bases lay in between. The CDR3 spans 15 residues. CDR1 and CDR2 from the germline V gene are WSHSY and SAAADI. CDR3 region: CASLPEAKSNQPQHF. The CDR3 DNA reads TGCGCCAGCTTACCAGAGGCCAAAAGCAATCAGCCCCAGCATTTT.